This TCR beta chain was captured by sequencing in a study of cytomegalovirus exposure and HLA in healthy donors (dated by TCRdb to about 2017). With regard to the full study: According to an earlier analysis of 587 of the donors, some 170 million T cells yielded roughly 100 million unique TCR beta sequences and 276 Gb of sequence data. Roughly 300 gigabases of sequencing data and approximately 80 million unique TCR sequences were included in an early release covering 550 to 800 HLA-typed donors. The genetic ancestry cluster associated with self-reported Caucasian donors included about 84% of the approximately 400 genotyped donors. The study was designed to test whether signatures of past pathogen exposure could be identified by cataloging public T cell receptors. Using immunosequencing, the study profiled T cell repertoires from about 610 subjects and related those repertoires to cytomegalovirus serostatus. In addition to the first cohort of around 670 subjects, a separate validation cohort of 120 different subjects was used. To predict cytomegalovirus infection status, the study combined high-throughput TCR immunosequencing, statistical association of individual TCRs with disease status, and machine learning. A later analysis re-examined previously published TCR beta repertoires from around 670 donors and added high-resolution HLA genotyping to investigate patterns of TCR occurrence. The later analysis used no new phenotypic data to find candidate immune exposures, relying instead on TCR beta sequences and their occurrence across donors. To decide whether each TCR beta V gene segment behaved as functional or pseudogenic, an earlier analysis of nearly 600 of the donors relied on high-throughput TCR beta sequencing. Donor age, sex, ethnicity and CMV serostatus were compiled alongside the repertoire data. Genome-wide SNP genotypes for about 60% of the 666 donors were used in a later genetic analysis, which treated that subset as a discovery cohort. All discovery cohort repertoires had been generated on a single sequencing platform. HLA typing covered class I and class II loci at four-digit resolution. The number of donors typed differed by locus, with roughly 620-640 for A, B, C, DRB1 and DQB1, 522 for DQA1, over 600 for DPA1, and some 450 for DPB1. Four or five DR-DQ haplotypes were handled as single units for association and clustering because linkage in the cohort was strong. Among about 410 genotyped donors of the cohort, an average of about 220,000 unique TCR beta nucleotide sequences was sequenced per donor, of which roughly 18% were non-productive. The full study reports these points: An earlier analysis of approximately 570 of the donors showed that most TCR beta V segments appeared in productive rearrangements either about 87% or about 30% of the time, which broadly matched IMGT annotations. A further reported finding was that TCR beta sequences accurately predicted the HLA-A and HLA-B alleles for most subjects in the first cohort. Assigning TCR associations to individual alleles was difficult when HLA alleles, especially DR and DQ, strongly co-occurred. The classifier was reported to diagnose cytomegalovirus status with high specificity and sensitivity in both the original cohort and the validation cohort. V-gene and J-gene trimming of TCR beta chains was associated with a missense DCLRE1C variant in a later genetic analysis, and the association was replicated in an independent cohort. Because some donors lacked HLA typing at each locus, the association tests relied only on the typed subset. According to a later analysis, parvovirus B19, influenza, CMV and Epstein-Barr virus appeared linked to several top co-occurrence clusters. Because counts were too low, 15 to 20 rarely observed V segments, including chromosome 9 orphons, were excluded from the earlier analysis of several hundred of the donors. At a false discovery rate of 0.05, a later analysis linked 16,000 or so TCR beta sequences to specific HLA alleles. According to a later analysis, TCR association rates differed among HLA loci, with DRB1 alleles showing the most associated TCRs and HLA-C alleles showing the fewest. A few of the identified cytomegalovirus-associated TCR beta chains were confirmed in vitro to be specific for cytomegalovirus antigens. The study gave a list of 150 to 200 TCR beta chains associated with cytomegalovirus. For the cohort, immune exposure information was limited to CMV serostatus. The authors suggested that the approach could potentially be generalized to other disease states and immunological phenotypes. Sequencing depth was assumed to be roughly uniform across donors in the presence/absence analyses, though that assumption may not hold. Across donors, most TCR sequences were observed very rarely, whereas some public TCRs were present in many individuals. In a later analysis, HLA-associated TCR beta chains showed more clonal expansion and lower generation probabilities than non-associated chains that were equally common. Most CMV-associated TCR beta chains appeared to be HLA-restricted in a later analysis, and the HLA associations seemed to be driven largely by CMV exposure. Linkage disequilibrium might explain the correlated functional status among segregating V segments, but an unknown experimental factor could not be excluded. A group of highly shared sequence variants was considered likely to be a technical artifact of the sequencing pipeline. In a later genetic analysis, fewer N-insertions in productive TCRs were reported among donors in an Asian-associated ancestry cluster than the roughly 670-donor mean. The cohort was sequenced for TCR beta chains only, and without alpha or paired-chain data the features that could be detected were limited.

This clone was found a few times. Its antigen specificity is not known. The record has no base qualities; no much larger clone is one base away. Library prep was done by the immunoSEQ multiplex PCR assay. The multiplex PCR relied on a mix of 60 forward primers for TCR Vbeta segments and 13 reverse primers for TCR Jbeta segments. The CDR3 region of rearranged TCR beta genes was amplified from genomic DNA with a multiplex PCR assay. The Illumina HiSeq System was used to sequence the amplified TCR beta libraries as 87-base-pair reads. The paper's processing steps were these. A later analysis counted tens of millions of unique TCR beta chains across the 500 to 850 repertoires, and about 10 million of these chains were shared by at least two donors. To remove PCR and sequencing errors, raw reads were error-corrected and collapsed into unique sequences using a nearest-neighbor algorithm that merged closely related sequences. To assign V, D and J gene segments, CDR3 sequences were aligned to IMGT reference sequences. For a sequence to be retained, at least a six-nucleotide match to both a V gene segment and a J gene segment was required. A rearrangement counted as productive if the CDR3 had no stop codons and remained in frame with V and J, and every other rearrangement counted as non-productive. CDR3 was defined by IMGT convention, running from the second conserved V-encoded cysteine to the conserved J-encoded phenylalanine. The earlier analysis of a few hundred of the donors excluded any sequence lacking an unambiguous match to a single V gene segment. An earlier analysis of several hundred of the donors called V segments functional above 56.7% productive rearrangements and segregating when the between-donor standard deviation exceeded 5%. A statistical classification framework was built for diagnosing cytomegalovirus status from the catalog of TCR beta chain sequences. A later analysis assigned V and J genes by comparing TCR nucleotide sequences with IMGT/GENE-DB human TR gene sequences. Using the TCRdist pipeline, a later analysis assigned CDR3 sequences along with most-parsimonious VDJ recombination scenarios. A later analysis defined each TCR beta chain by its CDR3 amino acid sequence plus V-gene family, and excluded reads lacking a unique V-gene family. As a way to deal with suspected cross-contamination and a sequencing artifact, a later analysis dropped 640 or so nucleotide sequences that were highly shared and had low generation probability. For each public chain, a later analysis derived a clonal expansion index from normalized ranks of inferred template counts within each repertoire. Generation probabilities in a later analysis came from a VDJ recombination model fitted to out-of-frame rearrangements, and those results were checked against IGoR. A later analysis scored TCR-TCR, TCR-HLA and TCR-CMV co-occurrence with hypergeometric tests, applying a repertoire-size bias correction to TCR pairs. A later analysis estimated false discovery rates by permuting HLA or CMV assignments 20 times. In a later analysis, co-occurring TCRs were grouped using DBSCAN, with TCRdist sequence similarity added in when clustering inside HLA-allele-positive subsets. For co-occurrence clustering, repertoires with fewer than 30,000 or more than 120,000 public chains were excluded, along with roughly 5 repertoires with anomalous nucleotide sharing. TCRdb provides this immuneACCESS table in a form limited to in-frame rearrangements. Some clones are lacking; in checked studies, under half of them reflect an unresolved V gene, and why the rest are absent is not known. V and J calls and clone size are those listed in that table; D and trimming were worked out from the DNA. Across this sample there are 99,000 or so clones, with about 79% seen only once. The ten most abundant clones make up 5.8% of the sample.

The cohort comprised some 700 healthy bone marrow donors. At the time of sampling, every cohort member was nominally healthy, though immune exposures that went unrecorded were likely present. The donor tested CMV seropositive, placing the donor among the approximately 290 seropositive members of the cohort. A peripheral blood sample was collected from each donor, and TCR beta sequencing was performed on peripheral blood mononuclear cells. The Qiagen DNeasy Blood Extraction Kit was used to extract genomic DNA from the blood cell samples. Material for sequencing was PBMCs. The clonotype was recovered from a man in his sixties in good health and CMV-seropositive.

CDR3 reads: CASSYATGAEQYF. The nucleotides read TGTGCCAGCAGTTACGCGACAGGGGCCGAGCAGTACTTC. Recombination connected TRBV7-9 to TRBJ2-7, with 8 central nucleotides matching TRBD1. Counted from cysteine to phenylalanine, this CDR3 has 13 amino acids. The sequence is cut down to CDR3 DNA, 39 bases in frame from base 1. Looking up the germline V gene (reference sequence) yields CDR1 SEHNR and CDR2 FQNEAQ. Clipping removes 6 bases from V and 6 bases from J, with 7 as the unmatched junction base count.